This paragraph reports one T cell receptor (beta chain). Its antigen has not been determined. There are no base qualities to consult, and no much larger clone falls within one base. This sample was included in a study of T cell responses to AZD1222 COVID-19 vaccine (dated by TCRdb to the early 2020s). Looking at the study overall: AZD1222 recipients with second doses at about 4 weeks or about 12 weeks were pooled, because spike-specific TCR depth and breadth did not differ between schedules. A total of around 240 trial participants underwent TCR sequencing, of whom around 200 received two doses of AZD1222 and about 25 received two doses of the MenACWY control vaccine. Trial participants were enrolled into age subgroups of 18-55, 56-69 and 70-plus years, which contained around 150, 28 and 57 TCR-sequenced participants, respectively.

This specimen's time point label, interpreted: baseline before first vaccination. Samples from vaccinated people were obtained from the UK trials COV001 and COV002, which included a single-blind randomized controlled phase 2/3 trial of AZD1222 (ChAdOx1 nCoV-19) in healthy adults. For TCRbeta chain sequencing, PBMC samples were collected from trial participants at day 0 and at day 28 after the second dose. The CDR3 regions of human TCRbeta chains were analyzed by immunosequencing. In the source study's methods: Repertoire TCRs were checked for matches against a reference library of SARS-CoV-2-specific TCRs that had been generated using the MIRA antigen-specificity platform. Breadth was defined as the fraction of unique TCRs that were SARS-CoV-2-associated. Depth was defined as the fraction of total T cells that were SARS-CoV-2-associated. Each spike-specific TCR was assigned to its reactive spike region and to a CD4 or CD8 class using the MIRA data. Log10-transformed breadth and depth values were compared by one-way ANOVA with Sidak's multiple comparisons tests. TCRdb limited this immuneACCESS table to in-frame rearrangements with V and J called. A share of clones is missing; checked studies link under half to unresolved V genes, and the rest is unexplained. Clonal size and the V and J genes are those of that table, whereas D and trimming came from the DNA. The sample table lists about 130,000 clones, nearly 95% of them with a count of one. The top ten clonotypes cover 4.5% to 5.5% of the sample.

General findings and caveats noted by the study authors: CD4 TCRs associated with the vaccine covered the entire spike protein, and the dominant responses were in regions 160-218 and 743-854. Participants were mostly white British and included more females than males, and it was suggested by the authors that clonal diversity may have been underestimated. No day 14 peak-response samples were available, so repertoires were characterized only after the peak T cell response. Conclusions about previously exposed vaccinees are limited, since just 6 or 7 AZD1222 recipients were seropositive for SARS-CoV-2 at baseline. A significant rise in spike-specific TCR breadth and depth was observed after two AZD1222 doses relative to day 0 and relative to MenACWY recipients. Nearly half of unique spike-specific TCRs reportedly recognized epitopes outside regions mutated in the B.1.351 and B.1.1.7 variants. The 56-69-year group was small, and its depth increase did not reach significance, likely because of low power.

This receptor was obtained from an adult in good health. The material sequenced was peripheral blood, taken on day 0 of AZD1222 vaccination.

The CDR3 protein sequence reads: CASSSEGTLTEAFF. The bases are TGTGCCAGCAGCTCCGAGGGGACTCTGACTGAAGCTTTCTTT. The chain links TRBV11-1 with TRBJ1-1, and perhaps TRBD1 as D gene, on 5 matching bases. V and J are truncated by 4 bases and 5 bases respectively, leaving an intervening sequence of 14 bases. Taken from the germline V gene (reference sequence), the CDR1 and CDR2 loops are SGHAT and FQDESV. Reading from cysteine to phenylalanine, the CDR3 counts 14 amino acids. Only CDR3 DNA is held: 42 bases, read in frame from base 1.